Shown below are 18 T cell receptor beta chains from a single sample sequenced in a study of T cell changes during pregnancy in multiple sclerosis. Assay: immunoSEQ multiplex PCR; the TCRdb copy retains only in-frame clones and omits some. The table has around 60,000 clones, roughly 86% seen once. This specimen consisted of peripheral blood, obtained in the first trimester of pregnancy. The receptors shown here come from a female donor with multiple sclerosis, enrolled in a pregnancy study.

The rearrangement joins TRBV27 to TRBJ1-1; 9 bases match TRBD1. Germline V gene data show CDR1 as MNHEY and CDR2 as SMNVEV (reference sequence). The ends lost 2 bases at V and 0 bases at J; junction bases unmatched: 4. This CDR3 has 16 residues. The CDR3: CASSLLGQGVNTEAFF. CDR3 nucleotide sequence: TGTGCCAGCAGTTTACTGGGACAGGGCGTGAACACTGAAGCTTTCTTT.

The rearrangement links TRBV10-3 to TRBJ1-4; D is ambiguous. Germline CDR1 ENHRY, CDR2 SYGVKD. V lost 8 bases to trimming and J lost 7 bases, with 14 bases between them. The CDR3 covers 13 residues. DNA of the CDR3: TGTGCCATCTCAGCCCGGGAGAGTGAAAAACTGTTTTTT. This codes for CAISARESEKLFF.

V and J are TRBV9 and TRBJ1-1; D unclear. CDR1 is SGDLS, CDR2 YYNGEE, per germline. The CDR3 extends over 15 amino acids. The V gene lost 0 bases and the J gene lost 3 bases, with 12 bases spanning the gap. The CDR3 sequence is CASSVVAGMDTEAFF. The DNA for the CDR3 is TGTGCCAGCAGCGTAGTTGCGGGCATGGACACTGAAGCTTTCTTT. Based on the CDR3 plus reference TRBV9 and TRBJ1-1, the full variable domain is DSGVTQTPKHLITATGQRVTLRCSPRSGDLSVYWYQQSLDQGLQFLIQYYNGEERAKGNILERFSAQQFPDLHSELNLSSLELGDSALYFCASSVVAGMDTEAFFGQGTRLTVV.

The chain employs TRBV27 and TRBJ1-2, with D possibly being TRBD1 (6 bases). In germline, CDR1 is MNHEY, CDR2 SMNVEV (reference sequence). The CDR3 length is 18 residues. V was shortened by 4 bases and J by 5 bases, with 26 bases between the two germline ends. CDR3 sequence (DNA): TGTGCCAGCAGTTCCTTGGGGGCCCCGACACCGGGCGATTATGGCTACACCTTC. Encoded protein: CASSSLGAPTPGDYGYTF.

This clone showed up just once. The rearrangement uses TRBV30 and TRBJ1-3; D gene ambiguous. V was trimmed by 5 bases and J by 5 bases, leaving 4 bases between them. The CDR3 length is 10 residues. CDR1 GTSNPN and CDR2 SVGIG come from the germline V gene (reference sequence). The CDR3 DNA reads TGTGCCTGGGAGAGAAACACCATATATTTT. Residues: CAWERNTIYF.

The table lists this clone with a count of one. The chain is built from TRBV11-2 and TRBJ2-7, with 8 bases lining up with TRBD2. V lost 5 bases and J lost 2; bases outside the gene matches: 8. Germline-derived CDR1 and CDR2 are SGHAT and FQNNGV. CDR3 length: 15 amino acids. The CDR3 DNA is TGTGCCAGCAGCGTATTAGCGGGGTCAACCTACGAGCAGTACTTC. As protein: CASSVLAGSTYEQYF.

This chain joins TRBV7-2 and TRBJ2-1; a possible D gene is TRBD1 (6 bases). The CDR3 is 16 residues long. V gave up 5 bases and J gave up 5 bases, with 19 bases separating them. Germline CDR1 and CDR2: SGHTA and FQGNSA. This CDR3 reads CASSPGTGFKDNEQFF. The CDR3 DNA reads TGTGCCAGCAGCCCAGGCACAGGGTTTAAGGACAATGAGCAGTTCTTC.

In this sample, this clone turned up once. The chain employs TRBV5-1 and TRBJ2-7; 14 nucleotides align to TRBD2. The CDR3 is 14 amino acids. With 4 bases clipped from V and 6 bases from J, the junction kept 3 bases outside the gene matches. Germline V lookup: CDR1 SGHRS, CDR2 YFSETQ. The CDR3: CASSPGTSGSEQYF. Written as DNA, the CDR3 is TGCGCCAGCAGCCCCGGGACTAGCGGGAGCGAGCAGTACTTC. Full variable domain (outside the CDR3, taken from reference TRBV5-1 and TRBJ2-7): KAGVTQTPRYLIKTRGQQVTLSCSPISGHRSVSWYQQTPGQGLQFLFEYFSETQRNKGNFPGRFSGRQFSNSRSEMNVSTLELGDSALYLCASSPGTSGSEQYFGPGTRLTVT.

The chain recombines TRBV28 with TRBJ2-5; D not resolved. The CDR3 runs to 11 residues. V shed 6 bases and J shed 1 base, with 3 bases lying between them. Germline CDR1 and CDR2: MDHEN and SYDVKM. DNA for the CDR3: TGTGCCAGCAGCGGCCAAGAGACCCAGTACTTC. Amino acids: CASSGQETQYF.

The table lists this clone with a count of one. This chain connects TRBV7-2 to TRBJ1-2; 9 bases match TRBD1. This CDR3 is built from 16 residues. CDR1 SGHTA and CDR2 FQGNSA come from the germline V gene. V lost 8 bases to trimming and J lost 4 bases; unmatched junction nucleotides: 14. CDR3 bases: TGTGCCAGCGGTCTAATCCGGGACAGGGCCTTCTATGGCTACACCTTC. It yields the protein CASGLIRDRAFYGYTF.

The genes are TRBV5-4 and TRBJ2-7; TRBD2 matches 7 bases. CDR3 length equals 16 residues. From germline, CDR1 is SGHNT and CDR2 YYREEE (reference sequence). V shed 1 base and J 2 bases; nucleotides not matched to a gene: 9. CDR3 amino acids: CASSLRGSGGTYEQYF. Written as DNA, the CDR3 is TGTGCCAGCAGCTTGAGGGGTTCGGGGGGAACCTACGAGCAGTACTTC.

The chain joins TRBV30 to TRBJ1-3; 7 positions agree with TRBD1. Germline CDR1 and CDR2: GTSNPN and SVGIG (reference sequence). The V segment lost 4 bases and the J segment 0 bases; nucleotides outside the gene matches: 3. The CDR3 sequence is 14 residues long. CDR3 sequence reads: CAWMDRTSGNTIYF. The CDR3, as DNA: TGTGCCTGGATGGACAGGACCTCTGGAAACACCATATATTTT.

The gene calls are TRBV7-9 and TRBJ1-2; 7 nucleotides match TRBD1. Germline V gives CDR1 SEHNR, CDR2 FQNEAQ (reference sequence). With 6 bases clipped from V and 10 bases from J, the junction kept 5 bases outside the gene matches. This CDR3 is built from 11 residues. This chain's CDR3 is CASSATGDYTF. The CDR3 region has the DNA TGTGCCAGCAGTGCTACAGGGGACTACACCTTC. Together with reference TRBV7-9 and TRBJ1-2, the CDR3 gives the full variable domain: DTGVSQNPRHKITKRGQNVTFRCDPISEHNRLYWYRQTLGQGPEFLTYFQNEAQLEKSRLLSDRFSAERPKGSFSTLEIQRTEQGDSAMYLCASSATGDYTFGSGTRLTVV.

V usage is TRBV4-3 and J usage is TRBJ2-7, with D perhaps TRBD2 (5 bases). V was cut by 1 base and J by 5 bases, with 12 bases left in between. Germline-derived CDR1 and CDR2 are LGHNA and YSLEER. CDR3 length equals 14 residues. CDR3 sequence: CASSQGGEENEQYF. The CDR3 DNA reads as TGCGCCAGCAGCCAAGGGGGAGAGGAGAACGAGCAGTACTTC.

V is TRBV30 and J is TRBJ1-2; the D is unclear. This CDR3 comprises 14 residues. V lost 0 bases and J 4 bases, leaving 12 bases between the germline ends. Germline V gene lookup returns CDR1 GTSNPN and CDR2 SVGIG (reference sequence). CDR3 sequence reads: CAWSVGSVPYGYTF. In DNA, the CDR3 is TGTGCCTGGAGTGTAGGCAGCGTACCCTATGGCTACACCTTC.

A few counts support this clone. Here the CDR3 DNA reads TGTGCCAGCAGCCCAAGGACAGGGTCGGCTGAAGCTTTCTTT. It translates to CASSPRTGSAEAFF. The chain joins TRBV11-3 to TRBJ1-1, with 8 bases lining up with TRBD1. The CDR3 has 14 residues. V lost 5 bases to trimming and J lost 6 bases; unmatched junction nucleotides: 8. Germline V gene sequence: CDR1 SGHNT, CDR2 YENEEA.

In its sample, this clone was seen once. The chain is built from TRBV29-1 and TRBJ1-2; a weak D match, TRBD1 (5 bases). CDR3 size: 11 residues. Trimming took off 6 bases at V and 4 bases at J, with 9 bases between the two ends. The V gene's germline CDR1 is SQVTM and CDR2 ANQGSEA. The CDR3 sequence: CSVDDSYGYTF. The CDR3 nucleotides are TGCAGCGTGGACGACAGCTATGGCTACACCTTC.

The chain recombines TRBV19 with TRBJ2-2, with 10 bases identical to TRBD2. Trimming took 3 bases from V and 3 from J; bases not matched to a gene: 4. Per the germline V gene, CDR1 is LNHDA and CDR2 is SQIVND (reference sequence). The CDR3 spans 16 residues. Here the CDR3 reads CASSIGLAGDTGELFF. CDR3 nucleotide sequence: TGTGCCAGTAGTATCGGCCTAGCGGGGGACACCGGGGAGCTGTTTTTT.